Listed below are T cell receptor beta chains from one sample, sequenced in a study of post-analysis software for immune sequencing data. TCRdb re-derived calls from the PCR reads in MiXCR, one entry per CDR3 protein. Of roughly 570,000 distinct CDR3 sequences listed, roughly 34% are singletons. The sequenced sample consisted of blood. Source of these receptors: a girl aged 2-17 years with multiple sclerosis. The CDR3 runs from the conserved cysteine through the conserved F or W. The order of the fields is clone size, J gene, V gene, D gene, CDR3 DNA, CDR3 protein. The D gene is left open where the match is weak. Size is omitted from some rows. Given values are once, few, many or a class for expanded clones.

many,TRBJ2-5,TRBV10-2,-,TGCGCCAGCAGCGGCAGGGTCGAGACCCAGTACTTC,CASSGRVETQYF
few,TRBJ2-7,TRBV4-2,TRBD2,TGTGCCAGCAGCCAAGATCCAGCGGGAGGGTACGAGCAGTACTTC,CASSQDPAGGYEQYF
-,TRBJ2-7,TRBV6-5,TRBD1,TGTGCCAGCAGTGCTTTGGACAGGGTTAACTACGAGCAGTACTTC,CASSALDRVNYEQYF
-,TRBJ2-1,TRBV9,TRBD2,TGTGCCAGCAGCCGCTCGATTAGCGGGGGGGCCTACAATGAGCAGTTCTTC,CASSRSISGGAYNEQFF
-,TRBJ2-4,TRBV21-1,-,TGTGCCAGCAGCAAAAGGGCGGGAAAAATAGCCAAAAACATTCAGTACTTC,CASSKRAGKIAKNIQYF
-,TRBJ2-7,TRBV20-1,-,TGCAGTGCTATTCTCCGCGGGACCTCGAGCTCCTACGAGCAGTACTTC,CSAILRGTSSSYEQYF
-,TRBJ1-2,TRBV7-2,-,TGTGCCAGCAGAAACACCAGAGACTACACCTTC,CASRNTRDYTF
-,TRBJ2-7,TRBV12-3/TRBV12-4,-,TGTGCCAGCAGTACGACAGGTACCTACGAGCAGTACTTC,CASSTTGTYEQYF
few,TRBJ2-1,TRBV5-1,TRBD1,TGCGCCAGCAGCTTGGCAGGACAGGGGTCGCATGAGCAGTTCTTC,CASSLAGQGSHEQFF
few,TRBJ1-2,TRBV6-5,-,TGTGCCAGCAGTCCACTGCCGACAGGAAACTATGGCTACACCTTC,CASSPLPTGNYGYTF
-,TRBJ2-1,TRBV29-1,-,TGCAGCGTTGAAGTTGGGGATTTCTCCTACAATGAGCAGTTCTTC,CSVEVGDFSYNEQFF
many,TRBJ2-1,TRBV20-1,TRBD2,TGCAGTGCTAGAGGATCCGGACTAGTTACCGTCAATGAGCAGTTCTTC,CSARGSGLVTVNEQFF
few,TRBJ2-7,TRBV9,-,TGTGCCAGCAGCGTAGAGAGCTCGCCAGGGGGGTCCTACGAGCAGTACTTC,CASSVESSPGGSYEQYF
few,TRBJ1-1,TRBV5-1,TRBD1,TGCGCCAGCAGCTTGGAAGGCAGGGGGCGAACTGAAGCTTTCTTT,CASSLEGRGRTEAFF
few,TRBJ1-5,TRBV12-3/TRBV12-4,-,TGTGCCAGCAGGGGCGTGGGGGCTAGCAATCAGCCCCAGCATTTT,CASRGVGASNQPQHF
few,TRBJ2-4,TRBV12-3/TRBV12-4,-,TGTGCCAGCAGTTTTCCGTCAGGGGTAGCCAAAAACATTCAGTACTTC,CASSFPSGVAKNIQYF
few,TRBJ1-6,TRBV14,-,TGTGCCAGCAGCCAAGTCAATGGTTTCGGACCCCTCCACTTT,CASSQVNGFGPLHF
many,TRBJ1-2,TRBV15,-,TGTGCCACCAGCCCAGGGTGGGGCTACACCTTC,CATSPGWGYTF
-,TRBJ1-6,TRBV20-1,TRBD1,TGCAGTGCTGGACAGGGGCCGAATTCACCCCTCCACTTT,CSAGQGPNSPLHF
few,TRBJ1-2,TRBV20-1,TRBD1,TGCAGTGCTAGAGATAGGACAGGGCACTATGGCTACACCTTC,CSARDRTGHYGYTF
medium-sized,TRBJ2-5,TRBV5-6,TRBD1,TGTGCCAGCAGCCATACCTTAGGACAGGGGCGAGAGACCCAGTACTTC,CASSHTLGQGRETQYF
-,TRBJ2-2,TRBV5-1,TRBD1,TGCGCCAGCAGCTACGGGACAGAGACCGGGGAGCTGTTTTTT,CASSYGTETGELFF
-,TRBJ1-2,TRBV6-5,-,TGTGCCAGCACCAACGGGGGCAGGGGACTCGAGTATGGCTACACCTTC,CASTNGGRGLEYGYTF
-,TRBJ2-3,TRBV6-5,TRBD2,TGTGCCAGCAGTTCGGGACTAGCGGGGTCCTCGGATACGCAGTATTTT,CASSSGLAGSSDTQYF
-,TRBJ1-2,TRBV20-1,-,TGCAGTGCTAGAGAGGTTGGCTACACCTTC,CSAREVGYTF
-,TRBJ1-1,TRBV6-1,-,TGTGCCAGCAGTGCCCAAGGTGGACAGCCTGAAGCTTTCTTT,CASSAQGGQPEAFF
few,TRBJ2-5,TRBV4-1,-,TGCGCCAGCAGCCAAGCCCGGGGGACCCCGCAAGAGACCCAGTACTTC,CASSQARGTPQETQYF
few,TRBJ2-7,TRBV18,-,TGTGCCAGCTCTCCAGACAGGACGGTCTACGAGCAGTACTTC,CASSPDRTVYEQYF
-,TRBJ2-7,TRBV10-3,-,TGTGCCGTCAGGGATGTCGAGCAGTACTTC,CAVRDVEQYF
few,TRBJ2-7,TRBV5-1,TRBD1,TGCGCCAGCAGCTGGGACAGGAGGACCTACGAGCAGTACTTC,CASSWDRRTYEQYF
few,TRBJ2-7,TRBV12-3/TRBV12-4,-,TGTGCCAGCACCCCGGCGGGGATCTACGAGCAGTACTTC,CASTPAGIYEQYF
many,TRBJ2-1,TRBV9,TRBD2,TGTGCCAGCAGCGAACTAGCGGGGGGGCTTTACAATGAGCAGTTCTTC,CASSELAGGLYNEQFF
-,TRBJ1-2,TRBV3-1,-,TGTGCCAGCAGCCAGTCTGCGGATGGCTACACCTTC,CASSQSADGYTF
few,TRBJ2-7,TRBV6-2/TRBV6-3,TRBD1,TGTGCCAGCAGTACGAGGACAGGTACCTACGAGCAGTACTTC,CASSTRTGTYEQYF
few,TRBJ2-5,TRBV10-3,-,TGTGCCATCAGTGTTAATGGGGGGGCCTCAGAGACCCAGTACTTC,CAISVNGGASETQYF
-,TRBJ2-7,TRBV11-2,-,TGTGTCAGCGGCTTAGAGTCTGGGGGCAGAGGGTACGAGCAGTACTTC,CVSGLESGGRGYEQYF
-,TRBJ1-5,TRBV20-1,-,TGCAGTGCTACCGGGACGTCGATAGATCAGCCCCAGCATTTT,CSATGTSIDQPQHF
-,TRBJ1-2,TRBV7-6,-,TGTGCCAGCAGCCCGGATGCGGGGGGTGGCTACACCTTC,CASSPDAGGGYTF
-,TRBJ1-5,TRBV19,-,TGTGCCAGTAGCTTACCGGAGGGCAGGGTTCATCAGCCCCAGCATTTT,CASSLPEGRVHQPQHF
-,TRBJ2-1,TRBV3-1,TRBD2,TGTGCCAGCAGCCCCGGACTAGCCTCATCCTCTTGGGAGCAGTTCTTC,CASSPGLASSSWEQFF
many,TRBJ2-3,TRBV7-2,-,TGTGCCAGCAGCTTAATCCAGGGAGGAGCAGATACGCAGTATTTT,CASSLIQGGADTQYF
few,TRBJ2-5,TRBV3-1,TRBD1,TGTGCCAGCAGCCTCCGGACAGGGCGTCAAGAGACCCAGTACTTC,CASSLRTGRQETQYF
-,TRBJ2-3,TRBV11-2,-,TGTGCCAGCAGCTTTAATAGGGCTGATACGCAGTATTTT,CASSFNRADTQYF
many,TRBJ2-7,TRBV11-2,TRBD2,TGTGCCAGCAGCACCCTAGCGGGGGCCAGGAGCTCCTACGAGCAGTACTTC,CASSTLAGARSSYEQYF
-,TRBJ2-5,TRBV20-1,TRBD2,TGCAGTGCCAGTCCCCGTAGCGGGCGCCGAGAGACCCAGTACTTC,CSASPRSGRRETQYF
once,TRBJ2-5,TRBV2,-,TGTGCCGGAGGTTCAATAGTGGGCCAAGAGACCCAGTACTTC,CAGGSIVGQETQYF
-,TRBJ2-3,TRBV20-1,TRBD1,TGCAGTGCGAGAACCACCCCGGGACAGATAAACACAGATACGCAGTATTTT,CSARTTPGQINTDTQYF
-,TRBJ2-7,TRBV6-5,TRBD2,TGTGCCAGCAGTTACGGACTAGCGGGGGATCACTACGAGCAGTACTTC,CASSYGLAGDHYEQYF